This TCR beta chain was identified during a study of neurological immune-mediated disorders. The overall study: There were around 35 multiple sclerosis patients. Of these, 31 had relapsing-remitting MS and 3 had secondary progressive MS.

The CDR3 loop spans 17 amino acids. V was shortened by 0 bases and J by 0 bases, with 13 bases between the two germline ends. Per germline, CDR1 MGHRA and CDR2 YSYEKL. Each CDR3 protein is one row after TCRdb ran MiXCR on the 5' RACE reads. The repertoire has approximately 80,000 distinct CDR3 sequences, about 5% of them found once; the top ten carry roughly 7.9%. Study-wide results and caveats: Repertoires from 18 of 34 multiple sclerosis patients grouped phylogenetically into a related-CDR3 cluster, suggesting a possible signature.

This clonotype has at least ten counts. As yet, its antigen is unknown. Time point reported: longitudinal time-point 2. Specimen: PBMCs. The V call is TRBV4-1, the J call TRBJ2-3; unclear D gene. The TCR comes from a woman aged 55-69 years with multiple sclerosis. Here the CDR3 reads CASSQERGQTSTDTQYF. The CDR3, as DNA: TGCGCCAGCAGCCAAGAAAGAGGTCAGACTAGCACAGATACGCAGTATTTT.